Shown below are 7 T cell receptor beta chains from a single sample sequenced in a study of cytomegalovirus exposure and HLA in healthy donors. The PCR made use of 60 Vbeta and 13 Jbeta primers. TCRdb's copy holds only in-frame clones and misses some; the assay was immunoSEQ multiplex PCR. The table shows about 130,000 clones, with around 82% occurring only once. Sequencing was carried out using PBMCs. All receptors derive from a female donor in good health and CMV-seronegative.

The chain links TRBV15 to TRBJ1-1; D is perhaps TRBD1 (6 bases). Trimming shortened V by 1 base and J by 7 bases, and 13 bases separated the two germline ends. Germline lookup yields CDR1 LNHNV and CDR2 YYDKDF (reference sequence). The CDR3 has 14 amino acids. This CDR3 reads CATSRATKGVEAFF. The CDR3 nucleotides are TGTGCCACCAGCAGAGCTACTAAGGGGGTTGAAGCTTTCTTT.

The chain joins TRBV18 to TRBJ1-3, with 7 bases identical to TRBD1. CDR1 and CDR2 (germline): KGHSH, LQKENI. This CDR3 is built from 16 residues. The J segment lost 2 bases and the V segment lost 3 bases, leaving 7 bases of the junction unmatched. CDR3 sequence: CASSPGRQGTGNTIYF. In DNA form, the CDR3 reads TGTGCCAGCTCACCGGGACGACAGGGTACTGGAAACACCATATATTTT.

The chain joins TRBV29-1 to TRBJ1-1; the match to TRBD1 covers 7 bases. The germline gives CDR1 SQVTM, CDR2 ANQGSEA. This CDR3 region has 13 residues. V lost 7 bases, J lost 2 bases, and 7 bases stayed unmatched. Here the CDR3 DNA reads TGCAGCGGTTGGGGACAGCTTAACACTGAAGCTTTCTTT. It translates to CSGWGQLNTEAFF. Complete variable domain (other parts from reference TRBV29-1 and TRBJ1-1): SAVISQKPSRDICQRGTSLTIQCQVDSQVTMMFWYRQQPGQSLTLIATANQGSEATYESGFVIDKFPISRPNLTFSTLTVSNMSPEDSSIYLCSGWGQLNTEAFFGQGTRLTVV.

This clone showed up just once. This chain joins TRBV2 and TRBJ2-6, with D possibly TRBD2 on 5 matching bases. CDR3 length: 18 residues. With 5 bases removed from V and 4 bases from J, the gap between germline ends came to 21 bases. Germline lookup yields CDR1 SNHLY and CDR2 FYNNEI. CDR3 sequence (DNA): TGTGCCAGCAGTCACCTCACCACCGGGATAACGGGGGCCAACGTCCTGACTTTC. This translates into CASSHLTTGITGANVLTF.

This clone was observed a handful of times. This chain uses TRBV7-8 with TRBJ2-7; D is possibly TRBD2 (5 bases). The CDR3 has 15 amino acids. Per the germline V gene, CDR1 is SGHVS and CDR2 is FQNEAQ. Trimming removed 0 bases from V and 2 bases from J, with 11 bases in between. The CDR3 coding sequence is TGTGCCAGCAGCTTAGCGCGGGCGAAACCCTACGAGCAGTACTTC. Amino acids: CASSLARAKPYEQYF.

With regard to this clone: The junction differs from germline at one of its ends, possibly a read error. The rearrangement joins TRBV5-4 to TRBJ2-2; 7 bases agree with TRBD1. Germline V gene sequence: CDR1 SGHNT, CDR2 YYREEE (reference sequence). The CDR3 loop spans 15 amino acids. For the CDR3, the DNA is TGTGCCAGCAGATTGGACAGGTCGAACACCGGGGAGCTGTTTTTT. Residues: CASRLDRSNTGELFF.

The V gene is TRBV30, the J gene TRBJ1-6; 7 positions match TRBD1. This CDR3 has 21 residues. Trimming cost V 5 bases and J 9 bases; bases outside gene matches: 31. CDR1 and CDR2 (germline): GTSNPN, SVGIG (reference sequence). CDR3: CAWSIPQQGTRGFGVASPLHF. CDR3 nucleotides: TGTGCCTGGTCTATCCCTCAACAGGGGACGAGAGGTTTCGGGGTTGCTTCACCCCTCCACTTT.